This T cell receptor beta chain was captured in a study of control samples from healthy donors and cancer patients. Sequencing used immunoSEQ multiplex PCR; TCRdb keeps in-frame clones, though not all of them. This table holds about 75,000 clones, roughly 82% found once. CDR1 is SNHLY, CDR2 FYNNEI, per germline. With 5 bases removed from V and 0 bases from J, the gap between germline ends came to 15 bases. The CDR3 sequence is 16 residues long. The clonotype originates from a man aged 50 to 60 in good health. Sequenced sample: blood. The rearrangement links TRBV2 to TRBJ2-3; TRBD1 is a possible D gene (5 bases). The CDR3 loop reads CASSQAPKGSTDTQYF. The CDR3 bases are TGTGCCAGCAGTCAGGCCCCCAAGGGGAGCACAGATACGCAGTATTTT.